A selection of T cell receptor beta chains follows, all from one sample in a study of T-cell reconstitution after alpha-beta-depleted transplantation in children. One entry per CDR3 protein, called by TCRdb with MiXCR from the PCR reads. The data hold about 91,000 distinct CDR3 sequences, with approximately 8.4% observed a single time. Sample: PBMCs from the stem cell graft donor, taken from the stem cell graft. All receptors come from a human donor who donated a stem cell graft to a child with congenital amegakaryocytic thrombocytopenia. The CDR3 runs from the conserved cysteine through the conserved F or W. Fields, in order: V gene, clone size, CDR3 length, J gene, D gene, CDR3 DNA, CDR3 protein. The D gene is left open where the match is weak. Clone sizes are given selectively: once, few, many, or a class where the clone is expanded.

v_call: TRBV15
clone_size: NA
cdr3_length: 16
j_call: TRBJ2-3
d_call: NA
cdr3_nt: TGTGCCACCAGCGGGGGACGGAGCCCGAGCACAGATACGCAGTATTTT
cdr3_aa: CATSGGRSPSTDTQYF

v_call: TRBV6-5
clone_size: many
cdr3_length: 15
j_call: TRBJ1-2
d_call: TRBD1
cdr3_nt: TGTGCCAGCAGTTTACAACGGACAGGGGCTTATGGCTACACCTTC
cdr3_aa: CASSLQRTGAYGYTF

v_call: TRBV28
clone_size: many
cdr3_length: 18
j_call: TRBJ2-1
d_call: TRBD2
cdr3_nt: TGTGCCAGCAGTTTAAGGGGAGGGTACCAGAGCTCCTACAATGAGCAGTTCTTC
cdr3_aa: CASSLRGGYQSSYNEQFF

v_call: TRBV6-8
clone_size: NA
cdr3_length: 15
j_call: TRBJ1-2
d_call: NA
cdr3_nt: TGTGCCAGCAGTTACGAGGTTCGGGAAGACTATGGCTACACCTTC
cdr3_aa: CASSYEVREDYGYTF

v_call: TRBV27
clone_size: many
cdr3_length: 14
j_call: TRBJ1-5
d_call: NA
cdr3_nt: TGTGCCAGCAGTTCCATGTATAGCAATCAGCCCCAGCATTTT
cdr3_aa: CASSSMYSNQPQHF

v_call: TRBV20-1
clone_size: many
cdr3_length: 16
j_call: TRBJ2-5
d_call: TRBD2
cdr3_nt: TGCAGTGCTAGAGTCGCGGCGGGGGGGCCTATGGAGACCCAGTACTTC
cdr3_aa: CSARVAAGGPMETQYF

v_call: TRBV28
clone_size: many
cdr3_length: 16
j_call: TRBJ1-1
d_call: NA
cdr3_nt: TGTGCCAGCAGTTTATTTCGATCGGGGGCGAGCACTGAAGCTTTCTTT
cdr3_aa: CASSLFRSGASTEAFF

v_call: TRBV20-1
clone_size: many
cdr3_length: 16
j_call: TRBJ1-5
d_call: NA
cdr3_nt: TGCAGTGCAGTATCCCCGGGCGCAGGGAAGGGTCAGCCCCAGCATTTT
cdr3_aa: CSAVSPGAGKGQPQHF

v_call: TRBV7-2
clone_size: few
cdr3_length: 16
j_call: TRBJ2-1
d_call: TRBD2
cdr3_nt: TGTGCCAGCAGCTTAGAACTAGCGGGACTCTACAATGAGCAGTTCTTC
cdr3_aa: CASSLELAGLYNEQFF

v_call: TRBV2
clone_size: many
cdr3_length: 14
j_call: TRBJ1-1
d_call: NA
cdr3_nt: TGTGCCAGCAGTGAGGGGGAGTTGAACACTGAAGCTTTCTTT
cdr3_aa: CASSEGELNTEAFF

v_call: TRBV20-1
clone_size: many
cdr3_length: 13
j_call: TRBJ1-1
d_call: NA
cdr3_nt: TGCAGTGACGCCGGAGGGACGAACACTGAAGCTTTCTTT
cdr3_aa: CSDAGGTNTEAFF

v_call: TRBV25-1
clone_size: many
cdr3_length: 16
j_call: TRBJ2-1
d_call: NA
cdr3_nt: TGTGCCAGCAGTGACCCCTTACATCGACTCTACAATGAGCAGTTCTTC
cdr3_aa: CASSDPLHRLYNEQFF

v_call: TRBV18
clone_size: many
cdr3_length: 18
j_call: TRBJ2-5
d_call: TRBD2
cdr3_nt: TGTGCCAGCTCGCGAAGGGCGACTAGCGGGGCGTACCAAGAGACCCAGTACTTC
cdr3_aa: CASSRRATSGAYQETQYF

v_call: TRBV12-3/TRBV12-4
clone_size: many
cdr3_length: 13
j_call: TRBJ2-7
d_call: NA
cdr3_nt: TGTGCCAGCAGTTTAAGTATCTCCTACGAGCAGTACTTC
cdr3_aa: CASSLSISYEQYF

v_call: TRBV11-2
clone_size: many
cdr3_length: 15
j_call: TRBJ2-2
d_call: NA
cdr3_nt: TGTGCCAGCAGCCCCCGGATCGTTAACACCGGGGAGCTGTTTTTT
cdr3_aa: CASSPRIVNTGELFF

v_call: TRBV6-5
clone_size: many
cdr3_length: 14
j_call: TRBJ2-1
d_call: TRBD2
cdr3_nt: TGTGCCAGCAGGGGACTAGCGGAGGCCCATGAGCAGTTCTTC
cdr3_aa: CASRGLAEAHEQFF

v_call: TRBV6-5
clone_size: many
cdr3_length: 15
j_call: TRBJ2-1
d_call: NA
cdr3_nt: TGTGCCAGCAGTTACTCTGGAAGTAGCTACAATGAGCAGTTCTTC
cdr3_aa: CASSYSGSSYNEQFF

v_call: TRBV15
clone_size: NA
cdr3_length: 16
j_call: TRBJ2-1
d_call: NA
cdr3_nt: TGTGCCACCAGCTCCCCGGGAATACCAGGCCGCAATGAGCAGTTCTTC
cdr3_aa: CATSSPGIPGRNEQFF

v_call: TRBV2
clone_size: many
cdr3_length: 15
j_call: TRBJ1-5
d_call: TRBD1
cdr3_nt: TGTGCCAGCAGTGCGCGGACAGGGGAAAATCAGCCCCAGCATTTT
cdr3_aa: CASSARTGENQPQHF

v_call: TRBV18
clone_size: many
cdr3_length: 16
j_call: TRBJ1-1
d_call: NA
cdr3_nt: TGTGCCAGCTCACCCAGTCCTCTGGGGTTGGACACTGAAGCTTTCTTT
cdr3_aa: CASSPSPLGLDTEAFF

v_call: TRBV19
clone_size: NA
cdr3_length: 13
j_call: TRBJ1-1
d_call: NA
cdr3_nt: TGTGCCAGTAGTCCGACGGTGAACACTGAAGCTTTCTTT
cdr3_aa: CASSPTVNTEAFF

v_call: TRBV9
clone_size: many
cdr3_length: 15
j_call: TRBJ1-2
d_call: NA
cdr3_nt: TGTGCCAGCAGCCCCGGGACACCGGCGCGCTATGGCTACACCTTC
cdr3_aa: CASSPGTPARYGYTF

v_call: TRBV7-9
clone_size: many
cdr3_length: 15
j_call: TRBJ1-2
d_call: TRBD1
cdr3_nt: TGTGCCAGCAGCCCAGCGGGACAGTTAATCTATGGCTACACCTTC
cdr3_aa: CASSPAGQLIYGYTF

v_call: TRBV28
clone_size: few
cdr3_length: 15
j_call: TRBJ1-1
d_call: NA
cdr3_nt: TGTGCCAGCAGTTTAGGGGGGGCAATGAACACTGAAGCTTTCTTT
cdr3_aa: CASSLGGAMNTEAFF

v_call: TRBV5-5
clone_size: many
cdr3_length: 16
j_call: TRBJ2-1
d_call: TRBD2
cdr3_nt: TGTGCCAGCAGCCGGAATGTAGCGGGGGGACACAATGAGCAGTTCTTC
cdr3_aa: CASSRNVAGGHNEQFF

v_call: TRBV6-5
clone_size: many
cdr3_length: 14
j_call: TRBJ2-2
d_call: TRBD2
cdr3_nt: TGTGCCAGCGAGGGACTAGCGGGAGTCGGGGAGCTGTTTTTT
cdr3_aa: CASEGLAGVGELFF

v_call: TRBV28
clone_size: many
cdr3_length: 17
j_call: TRBJ1-5
d_call: TRBD1
cdr3_nt: TGTGCCAGCAGTCTCAAAACAGGGGGACATGGCAATCAGCCCCAGCATTTT
cdr3_aa: CASSLKTGGHGNQPQHF

v_call: TRBV5-1
clone_size: few
cdr3_length: 14
j_call: TRBJ1-4
d_call: NA
cdr3_nt: TGCGCCAGCAGCTGGACAGCAACTAATGAAAAACTGTTTTTT
cdr3_aa: CASSWTATNEKLFF

v_call: TRBV7-2
clone_size: many
cdr3_length: 14
j_call: TRBJ1-2
d_call: NA
cdr3_nt: TGTGCCAGCAGCTTAATAGGGCAATCGGGTGGCTACACCTTC
cdr3_aa: CASSLIGQSGGYTF

v_call: TRBV7-9
clone_size: many
cdr3_length: 17
j_call: TRBJ1-2
d_call: NA
cdr3_nt: TGTGCCAGCAGCTTAACGGCGTGGGCCCGCGAGGGACATGGCTACACCTTC
cdr3_aa: CASSLTAWAREGHGYTF

v_call: TRBV20-1
clone_size: many
cdr3_length: 13
j_call: TRBJ1-1
d_call: NA
cdr3_nt: TGCAGTGCTAGAGACAGAAAAAACACTGAAGCTTTCTTT
cdr3_aa: CSARDRKNTEAFF

v_call: TRBV4-1
clone_size: many
cdr3_length: 14
j_call: TRBJ2-5
d_call: TRBD1
cdr3_nt: TGCGCCAGCAGCCGAGGGACAGGGCAAGAGACCCAGTACTTC
cdr3_aa: CASSRGTGQETQYF

v_call: TRBV13
clone_size: NA
cdr3_length: 14
j_call: TRBJ2-4
d_call: NA
cdr3_nt: TGTGCCCAGGCGGCGGGCCTAGCCAAAAACATTCAGTACTTC
cdr3_aa: CAQAAGLAKNIQYF

v_call: TRBV12-3/TRBV12-4
clone_size: NA
cdr3_length: 14
j_call: TRBJ1-1
d_call: NA
cdr3_nt: TGTGCCAGCAGCCCCCAGGGGACGCTCACTGAAGCTTTCTTT
cdr3_aa: CASSPQGTLTEAFF

v_call: TRBV20-1
clone_size: NA
cdr3_length: 15
j_call: TRBJ1-1
d_call: NA
cdr3_nt: TGCAGTGCTAGAGATAGTGGAGGGTGGGCCACTGAAGCTTTCTTT
cdr3_aa: CSARDSGGWATEAFF

v_call: TRBV20-1
clone_size: many
cdr3_length: 19
j_call: TRBJ1-3
d_call: TRBD1
cdr3_nt: TGCAGTGCTAGAGCCCTACCGGGACAGGAATCTATCTACGAAAACACCATATATTTT
cdr3_aa: CSARALPGQESIYENTIYF

v_call: TRBV20-1
clone_size: many
cdr3_length: 14
j_call: TRBJ2-3
d_call: NA
cdr3_nt: TGCAGTGCTAGAGATACAACCAACACAGATACGCAGTATTTT
cdr3_aa: CSARDTTNTDTQYF

v_call: TRBV7-6
clone_size: NA
cdr3_length: 15
j_call: TRBJ2-2
d_call: TRBD1
cdr3_nt: TGTGCCAGCAGCCCGTGGCAGGGGGACACCGGGGAGCTGTTTTTT
cdr3_aa: CASSPWQGDTGELFF

v_call: TRBV29-1
clone_size: many
cdr3_length: 15
j_call: TRBJ1-2
d_call: TRBD1
cdr3_nt: TGCAGCGTTCCTTTGGGGGACAGGGTGAACTATGGCTACACCTTC
cdr3_aa: CSVPLGDRVNYGYTF

v_call: TRBV6-2/TRBV6-3
clone_size: NA
cdr3_length: 16
j_call: TRBJ1-5
d_call: NA
cdr3_nt: TGTGCCACCTCCGGGACACTAAGGACCGGGAATCAGCCCCAGCATTTT
cdr3_aa: CATSGTLRTGNQPQHF

v_call: TRBV27
clone_size: many
cdr3_length: 13
j_call: TRBJ2-1
d_call: NA
cdr3_nt: TGTGCCAGCAGTTTTTCAGGGAACAATGAGCAGTTCTTC
cdr3_aa: CASSFSGNNEQFF

v_call: TRBV5-5
clone_size: many
cdr3_length: 15
j_call: TRBJ1-5
d_call: NA
cdr3_nt: TGTGCCAGCAGCTTGGGGCCCGATAGCAATCAGCCCCAGCATTTT
cdr3_aa: CASSLGPDSNQPQHF

v_call: TRBV5-1
clone_size: many
cdr3_length: 15
j_call: TRBJ2-3
d_call: NA
cdr3_nt: TGCGCCAGCAGCTTATACGGGGAGGTGGCAGATACGCAGTATTTT
cdr3_aa: CASSLYGEVADTQYF

v_call: TRBV4-2
clone_size: many
cdr3_length: 14
j_call: TRBJ2-3
d_call: NA
cdr3_nt: TGTGCCAGCAGCCAAGGGGCGGGGACAGATACGCAGTATTTT
cdr3_aa: CASSQGAGTDTQYF

v_call: TRBV5-1
clone_size: many
cdr3_length: 17
j_call: TRBJ1-3
d_call: NA
cdr3_nt: TGCGCCAGCAGCTTGGCCGCGGGTCTGGGCTCTGGAAACACCATATATTTT
cdr3_aa: CASSLAAGLGSGNTIYF